One and the same sample provided the 6 T cell receptor beta chains below, sequenced in a study of blood T cell repertoires in COVID-19. TCRdb's table, derived via immunoSEQ multiplex PCR, lists solely in-frame clones and lacks some. Among roughly 480,000 clones listed, about 88% were seen once. Sequencing was done on a sample of peripheral blood. Every receptor here comes from a man between 18 and 29 years old with COVID-19, enrolled during active disease.

V and J are TRBV27 and TRBJ2-1, with 10 bases aligning to TRBD2. The CDR3 covers 15 residues. Germline lookup yields CDR1 MNHEY and CDR2 SMNVEV (reference sequence). The V segment lost 5 bases and the J segment 6 bases; nucleotides outside the gene matches: 7. CDR3 loop: CASSPTSGALNEQFF. The CDR3 region has the DNA TGTGCCAGCAGTCCAACTAGCGGGGCGCTCAATGAGCAGTTCTTC.

Details on this clone: A much larger clone differs from this one at a single base, so this may be a read error. The V and J genes are TRBV7-6 and TRBJ2-2, with D possibly matching TRBD1 (6 bases). The CDR3 is 13 residues long. The V gene lost 1 base and the J gene lost 7 bases, with 7 bases spanning the gap. CDR1 and CDR2 from the germline V gene are SGHVS and FNYEAQ. CDR3 region: CASSLEGGGELFF. CDR3 coding DNA: TGTGCCAGCAGCTTAGAAGGGGGCGGGGAGCTGTTTTTT. The variable domain in full, completed from reference TRBV7-6 and TRBJ2-2, reads GAGVSQSPRYKVTKRGQDVALRCDPISGHVSLYWYRQALGQGPEFLTYFNYEAQQDKSGLPNDRFSAERPEGSISTLTIQRTEQRDSAMYRCASSLEGGGELFFGEGSRLTVL.

The chain recombines TRBV7-2 with TRBJ2-3; TRBD2 matches at 7 bases. The CDR3 runs to 15 residues. CDR1 and CDR2 (germline): SGHTA, FQGNSA. The V and J ends lost 5 bases and 2 bases, in that order; junction bases with no gene match: 7. The DNA for the CDR3 is TGTGCCAGCAGCGTGACTAGCACCAACACAGATACGCAGTATTTT. Its protein product is CASSVTSTNTDTQYF.

The chain carries TRBV28 and TRBJ2-2; D uncertain. The CDR3 is 13 amino acids. The germline gives CDR1 MDHEN, CDR2 SYDVKM. V shed 5 bases and J shed 7 bases, with 11 bases lying between them. This CDR3 reads CASSPVVNGELFF. The CDR3, as DNA: TGTGCCAGCAGTCCTGTTGTAAACGGGGAGCTGTTTTTT.

The V call is TRBV5-6, the J call TRBJ1-6, with D perhaps TRBD1 (5 bases). The V gene lost 4 bases and the J gene lost 11 bases, with 13 bases spanning the gap. The CDR3 sequence is 13 residues long. CDR1 is SGHDT and CDR2 is YYEEEE in the germline V gene. The CDR3 loop reads CASSPALGAPLHF. The CDR3 nucleotides are TGTGCCAGCAGCCCGGCCCTAGGGGCACCCCTCCACTTT.

The CDR3 nucleotides read TGTGCCAGCAGTTACCTTAGGGGGAACACTGAAGCTTTCTTT. Translated, it gives CASSYLRGNTEAFF. This chain uses TRBV6-5 with TRBJ1-1, with TRBD1 as a possible D gene (5 bases). CDR3 size: 14 residues. From germline, CDR1 is MNHEY and CDR2 SVGAGI. V lost 2 bases to trimming and J lost 1 base, with 8 bases between them.